These 2 T cell receptor beta chains originate from one sample sequenced in a study of T cells in Graves' hyperthyroidism and ophthalmopathy. Researchers amplified the TCR beta CDR3 regions from RNA transcripts. When the TCR CDR3 underwent first-round RT-PCR, the HTBI primer set was used. TCRdb used MiXCR to reprocess the multiplex PCR reads, holding one entry per CDR3 protein. The table has about 760,000 distinct CDR3 sequences, about 35% seen once. The sample comprised blood. These receptors all stem from a woman aged 35 to 49 with Graves' hyperthyroidism.

This clonotype was seen ten or more times. The chain employs TRBV6-5 and TRBJ1-1; D is uncertain. The CDR3 extends over 12 amino acids. Germline V lookup: CDR1 MNHEY, CDR2 SVGAGI. Trimming took 2 bases from V and 8 from J, leaving 9 bases between them. This chain's CDR3 is CASSYGGREAFF. Here the CDR3 DNA reads TGTGCCAGCAGTTACGGCGGCAGGGAAGCTTTCTTT.

As for this clonotype: Lacking the conserved final phenylalanine or tryptophan, this CDR3 likely reflects a read error. The chain couples TRBV9 to TRBJ1-2; TRBD1 is a possible D gene (5 bases). Deletions cut 4 bases from V and 6 bases from J, with 22 bases between. CDR3 length: 16 residues. In germline, CDR1 is SGDLS, CDR2 YYNGEE. CDR3 DNA: TGTGCCAGCAGCCCGACCCCGACAGCCCAAGGGAATGGCTACACCTCC. This codes for CASSPTPTAQGNGYTS.